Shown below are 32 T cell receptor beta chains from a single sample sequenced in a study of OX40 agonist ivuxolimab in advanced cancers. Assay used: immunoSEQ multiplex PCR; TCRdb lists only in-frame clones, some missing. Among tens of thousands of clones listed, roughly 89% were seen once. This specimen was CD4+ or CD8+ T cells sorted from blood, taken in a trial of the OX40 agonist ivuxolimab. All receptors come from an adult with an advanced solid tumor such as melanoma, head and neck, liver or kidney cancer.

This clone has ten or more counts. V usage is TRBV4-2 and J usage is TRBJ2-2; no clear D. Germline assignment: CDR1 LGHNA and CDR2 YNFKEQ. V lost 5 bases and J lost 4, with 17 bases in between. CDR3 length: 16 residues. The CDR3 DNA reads TGTGCCAGCAGCGCCCCCCCCTACGGTGGCACCGGGGAGCTGTTTTTT. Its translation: CASSAPPYGGTGELFF.

The CDR3 spells CASSQDEQGYQPQHF. The CDR3 DNA reads TGCGCCAGCAGCCAAGACGAACAGGGGTATCAGCCCCAGCATTTT. The chain carries TRBV4-1 and TRBJ1-5; the match to TRBD1 covers 7 bases. From germline, CDR1 is MGHRA and CDR2 YSYEKL. The CDR3 consists of 15 residues. The J segment lost 5 bases and the V segment lost 0 bases, leaving 4 bases of the junction unmatched.

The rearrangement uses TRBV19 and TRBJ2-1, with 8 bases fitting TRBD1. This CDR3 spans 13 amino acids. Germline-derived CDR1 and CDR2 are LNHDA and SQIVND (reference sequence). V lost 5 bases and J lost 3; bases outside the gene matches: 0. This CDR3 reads CASSGTGYNEQFF. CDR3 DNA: TGTGCCAGTAGTGGGACAGGCTACAATGAGCAGTTCTTC.

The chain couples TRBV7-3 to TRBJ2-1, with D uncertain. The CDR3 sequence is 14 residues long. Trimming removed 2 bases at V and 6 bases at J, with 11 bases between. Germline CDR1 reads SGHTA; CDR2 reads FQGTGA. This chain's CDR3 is CASSLGASSNEQFF. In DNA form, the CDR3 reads TGTGCCAGCAGCTTAGGAGCCAGCAGCAATGAGCAGTTCTTC.

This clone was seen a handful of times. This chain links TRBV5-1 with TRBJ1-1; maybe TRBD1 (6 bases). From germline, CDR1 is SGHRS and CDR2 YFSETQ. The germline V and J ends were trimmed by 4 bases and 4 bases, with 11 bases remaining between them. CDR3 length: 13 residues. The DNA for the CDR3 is TGCGCCAGCAGCCGGACCAGGGGCACTGAAGCTTTCTTT. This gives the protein CASSRTRGTEAFF. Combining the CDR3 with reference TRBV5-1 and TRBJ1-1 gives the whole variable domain KAGVTQTPRYLIKTRGQQVTLSCSPISGHRSVSWYQQTPGQGLQFLFEYFSETQRNKGNFPGRFSGRQFSNSRSEMNVSTLELGDSALYLCASSRTRGTEAFFGQGTRLTVV.

The CDR3 spells CASSQGGGSGNTIYF. The CDR3 nucleotides are TGTGCCAGCAGCCAGGGAGGGGGGTCTGGAAACACCATATATTTT. The genes are TRBV7-2 and TRBJ1-3, with D maybe TRBD1 (6 bases). Per germline, CDR1 SGHTA and CDR2 FQGNSA. Trimming removed 5 bases from V and 1 base from J, with 12 bases in between. The CDR3 is made up of 15 amino acids. The full variable domain, in which reference TRBV7-2 and TRBJ1-3 provide the parts outside the CDR3, is GAGVSQSPSNKVTEKGKDVELRCDPISGHTALYWYRQSLGQGLEFLIYFQGNSAPDKSGLPSDRFSAERTGGSVSTLTIQRTQQEDSAVYLCASSQGGGSGNTIYFGEGSWLTVV.

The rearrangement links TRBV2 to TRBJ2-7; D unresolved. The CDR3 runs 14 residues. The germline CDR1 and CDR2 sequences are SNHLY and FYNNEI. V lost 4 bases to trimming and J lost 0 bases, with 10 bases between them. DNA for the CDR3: TGTGCCAGCAGTGGTCCTGCGGCCTCCTACGAGCAGTACTTC. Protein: CASSGPAASYEQYF.

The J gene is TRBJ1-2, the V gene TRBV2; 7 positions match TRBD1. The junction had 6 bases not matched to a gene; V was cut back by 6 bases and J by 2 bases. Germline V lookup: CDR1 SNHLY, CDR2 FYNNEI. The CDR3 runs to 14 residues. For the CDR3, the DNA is TGTGCCAGCAGCCTGATGGGACAGAACTATGGCTACACCTTC. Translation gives CASSLMGQNYGYTF.

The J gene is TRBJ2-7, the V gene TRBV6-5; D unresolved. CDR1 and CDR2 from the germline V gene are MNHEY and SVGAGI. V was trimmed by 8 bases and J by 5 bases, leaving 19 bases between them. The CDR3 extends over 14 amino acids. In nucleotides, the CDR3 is TGTGCCAGCGGACGACGCCACGGTGGCAACGAGCAGTACTTC. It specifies CASGRRHGGNEQYF.

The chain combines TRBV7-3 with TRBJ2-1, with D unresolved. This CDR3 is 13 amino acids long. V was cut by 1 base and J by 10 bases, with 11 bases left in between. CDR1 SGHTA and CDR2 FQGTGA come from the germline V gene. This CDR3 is CASSLNNDEEQFF. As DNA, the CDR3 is TGTGCCAGCAGCTTAAATAATGACGAGGAGCAGTTCTTC.

CDR3: CASRDRVNSNQPQHF. The CDR3 DNA reads TGTGCCAGCCGAGACAGAGTTAATAGCAATCAGCCCCAGCATTTT. The V and J genes are TRBV6-1 and TRBJ1-5, with D tentatively TRBD1 (5 bases). This CDR3 region has 15 residues. Per the germline V gene, CDR1 is MNHNS and CDR2 is SASEGT. V was shortened by 8 bases and J by 0 bases, with 14 bases between the two germline ends.

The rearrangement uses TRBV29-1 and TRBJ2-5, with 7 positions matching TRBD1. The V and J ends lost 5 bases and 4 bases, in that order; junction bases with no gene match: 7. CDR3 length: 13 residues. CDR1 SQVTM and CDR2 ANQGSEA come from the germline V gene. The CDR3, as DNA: TGCAGCGTTTTGGGCAGGGGGTCAGAGACCCAGTACTTC. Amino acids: CSVLGRGSETQYF. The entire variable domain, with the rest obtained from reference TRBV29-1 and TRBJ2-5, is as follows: SAVISQKPSRDICQRGTSLTIQCQVDSQVTMMFWYRQQPGQSLTLIATANQGSEATYESGFVIDKFPISRPNLTFSTLTVSNMSPEDSSIYLCSVLGRGSETQYFGPGTRLLVL.

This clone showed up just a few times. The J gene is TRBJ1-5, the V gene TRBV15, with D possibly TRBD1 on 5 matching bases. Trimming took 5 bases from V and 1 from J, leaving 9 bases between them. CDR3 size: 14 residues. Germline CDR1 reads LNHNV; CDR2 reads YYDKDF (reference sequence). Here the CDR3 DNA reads TGTGCCACCAGCCAACGACAGAGCAATCAGCCCCAGCATTTT. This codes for CATSQRQSNQPQHF. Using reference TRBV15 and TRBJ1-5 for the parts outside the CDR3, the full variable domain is DAMVIQNPRYQVTQFGKPVTLSCSQTLNHNVMYWYQQKSSQAPKLLFHYYDKDFNNEADTPDNFQSRRPNTSFCFLDIRSPGLGDTAMYLCATSQRQSNQPQHFGDGTRLSIL.

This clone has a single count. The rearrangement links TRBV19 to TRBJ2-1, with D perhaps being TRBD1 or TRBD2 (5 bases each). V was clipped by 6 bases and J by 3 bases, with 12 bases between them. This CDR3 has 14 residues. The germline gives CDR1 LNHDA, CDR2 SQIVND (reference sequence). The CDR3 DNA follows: TGTGCCAGTAGGCCGGGACGGAACTACAATGAGCAGTTCTTC. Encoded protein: CASRPGRNYNEQFF.

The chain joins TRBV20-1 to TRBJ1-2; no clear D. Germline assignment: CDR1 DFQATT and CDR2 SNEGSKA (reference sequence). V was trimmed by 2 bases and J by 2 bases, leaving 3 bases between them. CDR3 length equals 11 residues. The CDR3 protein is CSARQNYGYTF. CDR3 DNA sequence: TGCAGTGCTAGACAAAACTATGGCTACACCTTC.

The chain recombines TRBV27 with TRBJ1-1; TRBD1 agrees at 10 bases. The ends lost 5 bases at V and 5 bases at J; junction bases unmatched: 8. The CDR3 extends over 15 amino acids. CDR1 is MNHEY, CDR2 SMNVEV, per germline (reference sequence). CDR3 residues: CASSPRDRGWTEAFF. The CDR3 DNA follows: TGTGCCAGCAGTCCGCGGGACAGGGGATGGACTGAAGCTTTCTTT.

The CDR3 region is CASSESIGRLNYGYTF. CDR3 in DNA: TGCGCCAGCAGTGAGTCAATCGGCAGGTTAAACTATGGCTACACCTTC. The chain is built from TRBV10-2 and TRBJ1-2; D gene uncertain. This CDR3 spans 16 amino acids. Trimming took off 0 bases at V and 2 bases at J, with 13 bases between the two ends. Germline lookup yields CDR1 WSHSY and CDR2 SAAADI.

The CDR3 DNA is TGTGCCAGCACTCCCGGCGGTGTCCCCTACGAGCAGTACTTC. This sequence encodes CASTPGGVPYEQYF. The chain uses TRBV6-6 and TRBJ2-7; unclear D gene. CDR1 is MNHNY, CDR2 SVGAGI, per germline (reference sequence). V lost 7 bases and J 2 bases, leaving 15 bases between the germline ends. CDR3 length equals 14 residues.

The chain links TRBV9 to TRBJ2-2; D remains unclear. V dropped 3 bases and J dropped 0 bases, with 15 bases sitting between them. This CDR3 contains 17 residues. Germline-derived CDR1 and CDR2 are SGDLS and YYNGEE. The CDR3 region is CASSAPRSAANTGELFF. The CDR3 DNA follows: TGTGCCAGCAGCGCCCCCCGGAGCGCCGCGAACACCGGGGAGCTGTTTTTT.

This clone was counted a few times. The CDR3 DNA reads as TGTGCCAGTAGTCCGGGGACAGGGGCGCGGGACCAGCCCCAGCATTTT. Translated: CASSPGTGARDQPQHF. The genes are TRBV19 and TRBJ1-5, with 10 bases aligning to TRBD1. This CDR3 is built from 16 residues. J lost 7 bases, V lost 5 bases, and 11 bases had no gene match. Germline V CDR1 and CDR2: LNHDA, SQIVND (reference sequence).

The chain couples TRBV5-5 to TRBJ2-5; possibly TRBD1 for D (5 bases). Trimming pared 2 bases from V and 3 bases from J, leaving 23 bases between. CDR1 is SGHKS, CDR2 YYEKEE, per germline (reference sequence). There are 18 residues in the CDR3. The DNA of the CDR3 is TGTGCCAGCAGCTTTGGATGGTTCGGTCCTGGGGCCAAAGAGACCCAGTACTTC. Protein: CASSFGWFGPGAKETQYF.

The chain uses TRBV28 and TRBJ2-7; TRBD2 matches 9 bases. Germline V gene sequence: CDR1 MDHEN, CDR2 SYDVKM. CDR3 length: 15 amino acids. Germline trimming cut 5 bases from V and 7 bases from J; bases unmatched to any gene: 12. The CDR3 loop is CASSPPGGRAVEQYF. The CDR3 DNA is TGTGCCAGCAGTCCCCCTGGCGGGAGGGCCGTAGAGCAGTACTTC.

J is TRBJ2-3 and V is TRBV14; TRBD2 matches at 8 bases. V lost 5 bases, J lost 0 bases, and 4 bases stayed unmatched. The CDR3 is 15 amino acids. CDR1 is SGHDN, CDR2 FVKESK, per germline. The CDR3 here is CASSGTSGSTDTQYF. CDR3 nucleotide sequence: TGTGCCAGCAGCGGAACTAGCGGAAGCACAGATACGCAGTATTTT. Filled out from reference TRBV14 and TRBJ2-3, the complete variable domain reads EAGVTQFPSHSVIEKGQTVTLRCDPISGHDNLYWYRRVMGKEIKFLLHFVKESKQDESGMPNNRFLAERTGGTYSTLKVQPAELEDSGVYFCASSGTSGSTDTQYFGPGTRLTVL.

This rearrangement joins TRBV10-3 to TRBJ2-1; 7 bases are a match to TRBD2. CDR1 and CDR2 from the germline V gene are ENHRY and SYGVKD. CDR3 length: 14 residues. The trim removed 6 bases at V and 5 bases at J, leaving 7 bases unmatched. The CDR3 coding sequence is TGTGCCATCAGCCCCACTAGCGACCACAATGAGCAGTTCTTC. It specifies CAISPTSDHNEQFF.

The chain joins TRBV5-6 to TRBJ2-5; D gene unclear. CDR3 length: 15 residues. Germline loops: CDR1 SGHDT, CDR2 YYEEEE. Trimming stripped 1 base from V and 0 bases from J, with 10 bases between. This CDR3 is CASSLRLPYQETQYF. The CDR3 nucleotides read TGTGCCAGCAGCTTGAGGCTTCCGTACCAAGAGACCCAGTACTTC.

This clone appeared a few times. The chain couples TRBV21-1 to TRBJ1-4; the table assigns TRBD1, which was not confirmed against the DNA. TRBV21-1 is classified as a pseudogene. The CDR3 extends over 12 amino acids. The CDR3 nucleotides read TGTGCCAGCAGCATACAGGGGCAAAAACTGTTTTTT. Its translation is CASSIQGQKLFF.

The CDR3 bases are TGTGCCAGCAGCGTGCAAGACAGGGATTCACCCCTCCACTTT. Protein: CASSVQDRDSPLHF. The rearrangement uses TRBV9 and TRBJ1-6; 7 bases line up with TRBD1. The CDR3 extends over 14 amino acids. Per the germline V gene, CDR1 is SGDLS and CDR2 is YYNGEE. The V and J ends lost 2 bases and 8 bases, in that order; junction bases with no gene match: 4.

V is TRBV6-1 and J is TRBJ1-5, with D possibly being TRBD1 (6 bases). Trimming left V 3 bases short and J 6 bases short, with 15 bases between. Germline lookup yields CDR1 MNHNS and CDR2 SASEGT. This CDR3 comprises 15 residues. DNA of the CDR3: TGTGCCAGCAGTGACGAGTGGGGGGCTGGTCAGCCCCAGCATTTT. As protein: CASSDEWGAGQPQHF.

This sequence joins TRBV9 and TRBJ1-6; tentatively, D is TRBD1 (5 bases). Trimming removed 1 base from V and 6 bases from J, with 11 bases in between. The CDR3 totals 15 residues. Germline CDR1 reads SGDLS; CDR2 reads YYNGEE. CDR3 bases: TGTGCCAGCAGCGTATATGGACATCGTAATTCACCCCTCCACTTT. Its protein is CASSVYGHRNSPLHF.

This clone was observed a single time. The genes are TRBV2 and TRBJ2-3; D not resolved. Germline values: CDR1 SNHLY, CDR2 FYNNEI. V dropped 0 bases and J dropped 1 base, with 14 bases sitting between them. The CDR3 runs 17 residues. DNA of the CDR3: TGTGCCAGCAGTGAAGCCACCTCCGGATGGGGCACAGATACGCAGTATTTT. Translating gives CASSEATSGWGTDTQYF.

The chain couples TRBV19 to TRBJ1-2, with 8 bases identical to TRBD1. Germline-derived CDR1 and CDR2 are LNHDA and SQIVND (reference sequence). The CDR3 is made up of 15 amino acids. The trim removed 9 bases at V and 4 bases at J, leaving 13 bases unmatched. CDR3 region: CASRPTGGISYGYTF. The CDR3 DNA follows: TGTGCCAGCCGACCTACAGGGGGAATATCCTATGGCTACACCTTC.

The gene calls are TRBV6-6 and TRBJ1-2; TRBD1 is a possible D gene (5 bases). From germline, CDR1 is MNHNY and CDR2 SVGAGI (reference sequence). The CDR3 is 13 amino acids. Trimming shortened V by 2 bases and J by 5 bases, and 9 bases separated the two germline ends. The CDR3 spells CASSYGAGYGYTF. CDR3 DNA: TGTGCCAGCAGTTACGGGGCAGGGTATGGCTACACCTTC.